Included here is one T cell receptor (beta chain) sequence, with context. The data stem from a study of T cell changes during pregnancy in multiple sclerosis. Profiled with immunoSEQ multiplex PCR; TCRdb holds only in-frame clones, not every one. The sample lists 67,000 or so clones, about 92% occurring once. The CDR3 covers 14 residues. Germline V gene lookup returns CDR1 SGHDN and CDR2 FVKESK. The V end lost 0 bases, the J end lost 2 bases, and 7 bases lay between the germline ends. The sequence came from a female donor in good health, enrolled as a control in a pregnancy study. The chain carries TRBV14 and TRBJ1-2; weak D call: TRBD1 (5 bases). Sequences were derived from CD8+ T cells from peripheral blood mononuclear cells, sampled in the third trimester of pregnancy. The CDR3 loop reads CASSQDAGNYGYTF. Here the CDR3 DNA reads TGTGCCAGCAGCCAAGATGCAGGGAACTATGGCTACACCTTC.